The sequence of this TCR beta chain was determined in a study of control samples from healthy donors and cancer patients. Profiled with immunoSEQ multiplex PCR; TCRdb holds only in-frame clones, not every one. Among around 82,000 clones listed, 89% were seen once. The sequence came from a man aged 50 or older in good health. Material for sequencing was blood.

CDR3 region: CASSFGGTSYNEQFF. The CDR3 nucleotides read TGTGCCAGCAGTTTCGGGGGCACCTCCTACAATGAGCAGTTCTTC. The chain has TRBV6-6 and TRBJ2-1; D is possibly TRBD1 or TRBD2 (6 bases each). There are 15 residues in the CDR3. Germline CDR1 MNHNY, CDR2 SVGAGI (reference sequence). Trimming pared 4 bases from V and 0 bases from J, leaving 10 bases between.